Sequencing of this T cell receptor beta chain was carried out in a study of shared clonotypes between healthy human individuals. Background on the study: Researchers assigned three CD4 naive, three CD4 memory, two CD8 naive and one CD8 memory plate to each donor. Study results and caveats: Estimated richness values were generally larger in naive subsets than in memory subsets.

V lost 4 bases and J lost 4; bases outside the gene matches: 9. There are 15 residues in the CDR3. Germline CDR1 is SGHTA and CDR2 is FQGNSA. In this sample, this clone turned up once. Antigen specificity is unknown. This table comes from immunoSEQ multiplex PCR, and its TCRdb copy is limited to in-frame clones, with some not included. The sample lists 2 million to 2.5 million clones; under 95% were seen once. This rearrangement joins TRBV7-2 to TRBJ2-7; 8 bases are a match to TRBD1. The receptor comes from a man younger than 35 in good health. Some clones in this sample may be carry-over from other donors' samples. The sample was naive CD4+ T cells from PBMCs. Subset reported: CD45RA+ positively selected. CDR3 sequence (DNA): TGTGCCAGCAGCTCGTGGACAGGGTTATCGTACGAGCAGTACTTC. Translated, it gives CASSSWTGLSYEQYF.